This T cell receptor (beta chain) was sequenced for a study of long-term antiretroviral therapy in people with HIV (dated by TCRdb to between 2020 and 2023). About the investigation overall: Collection of the earliest samples took place about a decade ahead of the 2015 WHO recommendation for immediate ART, at a time when ART was typically delayed until CD4 counts fell. Whether ART initiation and durable HIV suppression were associated with changes in peripheral blood TRB repertoire composition and diversity was tested in a retrospective serial study. A total of 150 to 200 cryopreserved PBMC samples came from 25 to 35 adults with confirmed HIV infection and were collected serially over a mean of roughly six years (range 1-12). Eleven of the 30 participants with HIV were female. Test extractions of a monoclonal T-cell line alongside under 35 polyclonal samples showed no cross-contamination during QIAcube processing. What the study reported, not specific to this receptor: The samples span the years 2004 to 2017, and the ART regimens used at that time may not be as effective as current regimens. Starting ART was linked to a significant rise in TRB diversity, yet even with long-term ART the diversity remained significantly lower than in transplant donor controls. Compared with controls, HIV repertoires had narrower CDR3 length ranges, and the network structure pointed to an antigen-experienced repertoire that shifted only slightly toward naive after ART. At every time point, the repertoire was dominated by expanded TRB clones first identified before ART initiation, although this dominance fluctuated and, in many PLHIV, declined after ART. Because cell numbers in pre-ART samples were limited, unsorted PBMC were profiled instead of sorted CD4+ and CD8+ T cells. Owing to limited PBMC availability, only the TCR beta chain was sequenced, without alpha chain pairing. No data were available on ART adherence, viral resistance or therapy changes, limiting inferences about post-ART repertoire changes.

This clone was observed a handful of times. This receptor's antigen is unknown. Base qualities are missing; no much larger clone stands one base away. Counted from cysteine to phenylalanine, this CDR3 has 11 amino acids. The only DNA kept is the CDR3, 33 bases in frame from the first base. Cut back by 2 bases and 2 bases, the V and J ends lie 0 bases apart. The germline V gene (reference sequence) supplies CDR1 LNHDA and CDR2 SQIVND. Inclusion was restricted to participants for whom at least one PBMC sample before ART initiation and at least two post-ART samples were available. All participants with HIV were treated in the United States of America. Cryopreserved samples of about 0.9-11 million PBMC were thawed and washed before DNA extraction. At the time of the earliest PBMC sample, participants with HIV were aged between roughly 20 and 54 years. PBMC samples were contributed by each participant from 1-4 timepoints before ART initiation and 2-8 timepoints after ART initiation, with a median of 7 samples. For every participant, serial HIV viral load, CD4+ T-cell count, ART history and demographic data were obtained. Genomic DNA was extracted from unsorted PBMC with a Qiagen kit on a QIAcube, with processing performed in batches of 12 samples.

The immunoSEQ hsTCRB v3.0 assay was used at survey level resolution to sequence the TRB variable region. The target sequencing depth for TRB was about 40,000-50,000 T-cell genomes per sample. TRB libraries were pooled and sequenced on an Illumina MiSeq using a v3 150-cycle kit. In the paper's pipeline: Repertoire analysis was performed in R inside a reproducible Nextflow workflow that covered QC, data transformation and analysis. LymphoSeq2, an R package for AIRR-Seq data exploration, was used to implement custom analyses. After excluding a few samples that yielded fewer than 5000 total TRB sequences, around 190 HIV repertoires remained for analysis. Of the approximately 190 retained HIV repertoires, under 65 were collected before and 129 after ART initiation. Each repertoire was downsampled to 5000 TRB nucleotide sequences, and summary statistics were averaged across 100 downsampling iterations. TRB sequences were retained for analysis only if CDR3 regions of at least seven amino acids were present. Two measures captured diversity: a Shannon entropy-derived clonality score and the Gini coefficient. In the repertoire networks, any two of the top 5000 CDR3 amino acid sequences were linked whenever the two sequences differed by an edit distance of one. GLIPH2 predicted antigen specificity groups and MHC restriction for TRB CDR3 amino acid sequences. Known CMV, EBV, HIV or tissue antigen associations were flagged by matching CDR3 amino acid sequences against VDJdb and McPAS-TCR. Pre-ART, post-ART and control groups were compared with Wilcoxon signed-rank tests and Holm-Bonferroni correction. Entries here come from immuneACCESS through TCRdb and include only in-frame sequences with V and J called. Some clones fail to appear in such tables; in the studies checked, an unresolved V gene covers under half of the shortfall, and the cause of the remainder is unknown. D and trimming come from the DNA, and the V and J calls and clone size come from that table. In this sample the table shows 25,000 to 40,000 clones, approximately 90% of which occur a single time. 10% to 15% of the sample lies in the top ten.

This clonotype was sampled from a man aged 18 to 29 with HIV. This specimen was unsorted PBMCs, taken 1.1 years after starting antiretroviral therapy. The chain employs TRBV19 and TRBJ1-2; the D segment cannot be called with confidence. The nucleotide sequence reads TGTGCCAGTAGTATAAACTATGGCTACACCTTC. It translates to CASSINYGYTF. Beyond the CDR3, the reference TRBV19 and TRBJ1-2 genes provide the residues; the full variable domain reads: DGGITQSPKYLFRKEGQNVTLSCEQNLNHDAMYWYRQDPGQGLRLIYYSQIVNDFQKGDIAEGYSVSREKKESFPLTVTSAQKNPTAFYLCASSINYGYTFGSGTRLTVV.